The TCR beta chain under discussion was sequenced for a study of blood T cell repertoires in COVID-19. Overall study: The United States, Italy and Spain provided the acute and convalescent COVID-19 samples.

Germline trimming cut 3 bases from V and 2 bases from J; bases unmatched to any gene: 1. The CDR3 length is 14 residues. Germline V lookup: CDR1 SGHTA, CDR2 FQGTGA. Assay: immunoSEQ multiplex PCR; the TCRdb copy retains only in-frame clones and omits some. The sample has fewer than 200,000 clones, 75% to 85% seen once. Seattle researchers signed up patients amid active infection and tracked them longitudinally. Sample: peripheral blood. The TCR was taken from an older woman with COVID-19, enrolled during active disease. The chain uses TRBV7-3 and TRBJ2-3, with TRBD2 matching over 8 bases. CDR3 residues: CASSFSGVTDTQYF. The CDR3 nucleotides are TGTGCCAGCAGCTTTAGCGGGGTCACAGATACGCAGTATTTT.